The 16 T cell receptor beta chains below all came from one sample that was sequenced in a study of blood T cell repertoires in COVID-19. Using immunoSEQ multiplex PCR, the repertoire was profiled, and TCRdb retains in-frame clones only, with some absent. The top ten clones hold around 7.2% of a sample with approximately 250,000 clones, roughly 83% of them seen once. The sequenced material came from peripheral blood. These TCRs come from a woman between 50 and 59 years old with acute or convalescent COVID-19.

This chain joins TRBV4-1 and TRBJ1-2; 7 nucleotides align to TRBD1. This CDR3 region has 15 residues. Germline-derived CDR1 and CDR2 are MGHRA and YSYEKL. With V trimmed by 1 base and J by 8 bases, 10 bases remained unmatched. CDR3 bases: TGCGCCAGCAGCCAAGTTTCCCAGGGGGGCGAGGGCTACACCTTC. It is translated as CASSQVSQGGEGYTF.

V and J are TRBV4-2 and TRBJ2-3; the D gene is possibly TRBD2 (6 bases). Per germline, CDR1 LGHNA and CDR2 YNFKEQ. The CDR3 has 16 amino acids. Trimming stripped 1 base from V and 1 base from J, with 12 bases between. The chain's CDR3 is CASSQVAGLGTDTQYF. DNA for the CDR3: TGTGCCAGCAGCCAAGTGGCGGGACTTGGCACAGATACGCAGTATTTT.

The rearrangement uses TRBV5-1 and TRBJ1-1; 7 nucleotides align to TRBD1. Germline CDR1 SGHRS, CDR2 YFSETQ. There are 14 residues in the CDR3. The junction had 3 bases not matched to a gene; V was cut back by 3 bases and J by 1 base. The CDR3 here is CASSSGTANTEAFF. In nucleotides, the CDR3 is TGCGCCAGCAGCTCGGGGACAGCGAACACTGAAGCTTTCTTT.

The sample holds a few counts of this clone. The chain is built from TRBV4-3 and TRBJ1-2, with D possibly being TRBD1 (5 bases). Germline CDR1 and CDR2: LGHNA and YSLEER. V lost 3 bases and J 3 bases, leaving 14 bases between the germline ends. The CDR3 contains 15 residues. This CDR3 is CASSQGQTWDYGYTF. CDR3 nucleotides: TGCGCCAGCAGCCAGGGGCAGACTTGGGACTATGGCTACACCTTC.

This clone was picked up a small number of times. The chain carries TRBV3-1 (or the pseudogene TRBV3-2) and TRBJ2-7; D unresolved. Trimming removed 1 base from V and 3 bases from J, with 4 bases in between. The CDR3 totals 12 residues. Germline lookup yields CDR1 LGHDT and CDR2 YNNKEL (reference sequence). The chain's CDR3 is CASSQVGYEQYF. The CDR3 coding sequence is TGTGCCAGCAGCCAAGTCGGCTACGAGCAGTACTTC.

The chain combines TRBV5-1 with TRBJ1-4; 7 bases align to TRBD1. V dropped 5 bases and J dropped 3; count of bases not matched to a gene: 13. This CDR3 comprises 17 residues. Germline assignment: CDR1 SGHRS and CDR2 YFSETQ. The CDR3 here is CASSSFGYRGPNEKLFF. The CDR3 nucleotides read TGCGCCAGCAGTTCCTTTGGGTACAGGGGACCTAATGAAAAACTGTTTTTT.

This clone has more than one count but fewer than ten. The chain combines TRBV5-1 with TRBJ2-7; unclear D gene. V shed 3 bases and J shed 4 bases, with 20 bases lying between them. The CDR3 covers 16 residues. The germline V gene has CDR1 SGHRS and CDR2 YFSETQ. CDR3 DNA: TGCGCCAGCAGCTCCGAAGGTAGGCAGGCCGTATACGAGCAGTACTTC. Protein product: CASSSEGRQAVYEQYF.

The chain has TRBV6-5 and TRBJ1-1; the D is unclear. Germline CDR1 MNHEY, CDR2 SVGAGI. Trimming removed 2 bases from V and 4 bases from J, with 11 bases in between. This CDR3 contains 14 residues. CDR3 bases: TGTGCCAGCAGTTACGAAGAGGGTGGCACTGAAGCTTTCTTT. Amino acid sequence: CASSYEEGGTEAFF.

The sample holds one count of this clone. The chain uses TRBV3-1 (or the pseudogene TRBV3-2) and TRBJ1-5; 7 positions agree with TRBD1. There are 14 residues in the CDR3. V shed 4 bases, J shed 3 bases, and the junction held 3 bases outside the gene matches. Germline V gives CDR1 LGHDT, CDR2 YNNKEL (reference sequence). CDR3 in DNA: TGTGCCAGCAGCCTAACAGGGGACAATCAGCCCCAGCATTTT. Encoded protein: CASSLTGDNQPQHF.

This chain joins TRBV19 and TRBJ2-7; 9 bases fit TRBD2. The CDR3 has 15 amino acids. V was clipped by 4 bases and J by 4 bases; unmatched bases: 8. CDR1 is LNHDA, CDR2 SQIVND, per germline (reference sequence). DNA for the CDR3: TGTGCCAGTAGTAATGGAGCGGGAGGCTCTTACGAGCAGTACTTC. It codes for CASSNGAGGSYEQYF.

The CDR3 loop is CASSVRRREGRETQYF. The DNA for the CDR3 is TGTGCCAGCAGCGTAAGAAGGCGGGAGGGCCGTGAGACCCAGTACTTC. V usage is TRBV9 and J usage is TRBJ2-5; 9 bases are a match to TRBD2. This CDR3 has 16 amino acids. CDR1 is SGDLS, CDR2 YYNGEE, per germline. V lost 1 base to trimming and J lost 5 bases; unmatched junction nucleotides: 9.

The V gene is TRBV6-5, the J gene TRBJ1-1, with no clear D. Trimming left V 4 bases short and J 0 bases short, with 6 bases between. This CDR3 comprises 13 residues. The germline gives CDR1 MNHEY, CDR2 SVGAGI. CDR3 loop: CASSSVMNTEAFF. CDR3 nucleotide sequence: TGTGCCAGCAGTTCCGTAATGAACACTGAAGCTTTCTTT.

The gene calls are TRBV7-8 and TRBJ2-7; D possibly corresponds to TRBD2 (5 bases). V lost 1 base and J lost 1, with 11 bases in between. Germline CDR1 reads SGHVS; CDR2 reads FQNEAQ. The CDR3 consists of 15 residues. CDR3 DNA sequence: TGTGCCAGCAGCTTAGAGGGTTCGGGGTCCTACGAGCAGTACTTC. Protein sequence: CASSLEGSGSYEQYF.

The chain combines TRBV11-2 with TRBJ2-3; tentatively, D is TRBD2 (7 bases). CDR3 length: 15 residues. V was trimmed by 3 bases and J by 1 base, leaving 11 bases between them. CDR1 and CDR2 (germline): SGHAT, FQNNGV. The CDR3 reads CASSFGGPGTDTQYF. CDR3 bases: TGTGCCAGCAGCTTCGGGGGGCCGGGCACAGATACGCAGTATTTT.

The V and J genes are TRBV11-2 and TRBJ2-6; D unclear. The V gene's germline CDR1 is SGHAT and CDR2 FQNNGV. Trimming shortened V by 3 bases and J by 8 bases, and 17 bases separated the two germline ends. The CDR3 has 16 amino acids. The CDR3 DNA sequence: TGTGCCAGCAGCTTCACGCTACCCCCGCGGCCCAACGTCCTGACTTTC. It encodes CASSFTLPPRPNVLTF. Variable domain in full (rest from reference TRBV11-2 and TRBJ2-6): EAGVAQSPRYKIIEKRQSVAFWCNPISGHATLYWYQQILGQGPKLLIQFQNNGVVDDSQLPKDRFSAERLKGVDSTLKIQPAKLEDSAVYLCASSFTLPPRPNVLTFGAGSRLTVL.

This clone was seen once. The chain has TRBV6-2 or TRBV6-3 and TRBJ1-5, with no clear D. The V end was cut by 6 bases, the J end by 4 bases, with 10 bases between. Germline V CDR1 and CDR2: MNHEY, SVGEGT. The CDR3 covers 13 residues. Written as DNA, the CDR3 is TGTGCCAGCAGCCGGACTCGGAATCAGCCCCAGCATTTT. Translating gives CASSRTRNQPQHF.